The sequence of this T cell receptor beta chain was determined in a study of cytomegalovirus exposure and HLA in healthy donors. This CDR3 has 15 residues. Per germline, CDR1 SGHAT and CDR2 FQNNGV. V was cut by 4 bases and J by 5 bases, with 18 bases left in between. This cohort consisted of healthy bone marrow donors. Primers for the PCR totalled 60 Vbeta and 13 Jbeta. The assay was immunoSEQ multiplex PCR, and TCRdb's table has in-frame clones only and misses some. The sample has about 120,000 clones; around 75% are singletons. The clonotype was recovered from a woman aged 40-49 years in good health and CMV-seropositive. The sequencing input was PBMCs. The chain employs TRBV11-2 and TRBJ2-7, with D possibly matching TRBD2 (5 bases). The CDR3 here is CASSSLAGVGNEQYF. CDR3 bases: TGTGCCAGCAGCTCCCTAGCCGGTGTTGGGAACGAGCAGTACTTC.